The 4 T cell receptor beta chains below were found in one sample sequenced in a study of T cells after yellow fever vaccination. TCRdb processed the 5' RACE reads anew with MiXCR; each CDR3 protein has one entry. The data show around 160,000 distinct CDR3 sequences, around 7.2% seen once. The sequencing used CD4+ T cells sorted from PBMCs, collected around 5 days after the first yellow fever vaccination. Receptors were obtained from a man between 18 and 29 years old who received the YFV17D yellow fever vaccine.

Ten or more counts support this clonotype. The V call is TRBV5-1, the J call TRBJ2-7; 7 bases are a match to TRBD1. V was clipped by 1 base and J by 1 base; unmatched bases: 2. This CDR3 is built from 14 residues. CDR1 and CDR2 from the germline V gene are SGHRS and YFSETQ. The CDR3 is CASSLPGGSYEQYF. CDR3 nucleotides: TGCGCCAGCAGCTTGCCAGGGGGATCCTACGAGCAGTACTTC. The full variable domain, with the rest looked up from reference TRBV5-1 and TRBJ2-7, is KAGVTQTPRYLIKTRGQQVTLSCSPISGHRSVSWYQQTPGQGLQFLFEYFSETQRNKGNFPGRFSGRQFSNSRSEMNVSTLELGDSALYLCASSLPGGSYEQYFGPGTRLTVT.

This clonotype was picked up many times. The rearrangement joins TRBV7-3 to TRBJ2-3; no reliable D call. The ends were cut back, 5 bases at V and 4 bases at J, with 10 bases in the middle. The V gene's germline CDR1 is SGHTA and CDR2 FQGTGA. The CDR3 extends over 13 amino acids. CDR3 loop: CASSPGPSDTQYF. CDR3 DNA sequence: TGTGCCAGCAGCCCGGGTCCGTCAGATACGCAGTATTTT.

This clonotype was seen many times. The chain uses TRBV5-1 and TRBJ2-5; D may be TRBD2 (6 bases). CDR1 SGHRS and CDR2 YFSETQ come from the germline V gene. CDR3 length: 13 residues. The V gene lost 6 bases and the J gene lost 3 bases, with 12 bases spanning the gap. Here the CDR3 reads CASNRDLEETQYF. The CDR3 nucleotides read TGCGCCAGCAATCGGGACTTAGAAGAGACCCAGTACTTC.

This chain joins TRBV12-3 or TRBV12-4 and TRBJ1-1, with 9 bases aligning to TRBD1. V shed 3 bases and J 3 bases; nucleotides not matched to a gene: 2. The CDR3 extends over 14 amino acids. CDR3 amino acids: CASSFDRGYTEAFF. The DNA for the CDR3 is TGTGCCAGCAGTTTTGACAGGGGGTACACTGAAGCTTTCTTT.